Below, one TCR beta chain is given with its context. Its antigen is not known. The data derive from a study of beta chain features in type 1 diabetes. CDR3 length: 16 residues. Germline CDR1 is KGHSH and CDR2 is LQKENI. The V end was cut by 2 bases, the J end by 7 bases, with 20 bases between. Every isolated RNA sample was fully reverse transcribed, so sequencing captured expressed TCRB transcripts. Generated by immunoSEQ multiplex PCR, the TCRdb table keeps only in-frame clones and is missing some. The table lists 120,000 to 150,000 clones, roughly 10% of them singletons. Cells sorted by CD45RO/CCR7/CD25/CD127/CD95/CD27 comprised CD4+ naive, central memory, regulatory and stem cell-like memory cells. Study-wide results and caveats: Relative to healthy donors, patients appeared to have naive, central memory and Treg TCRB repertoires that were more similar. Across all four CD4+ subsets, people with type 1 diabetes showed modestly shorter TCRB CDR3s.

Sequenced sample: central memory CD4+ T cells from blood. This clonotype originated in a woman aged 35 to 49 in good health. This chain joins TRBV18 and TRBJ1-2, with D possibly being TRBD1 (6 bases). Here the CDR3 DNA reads TGTGCCAGCTCACCAGACAGGCTATTTTCTTCGTCTGGCTACACCTTC. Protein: CASSPDRLFSSSGYTF.